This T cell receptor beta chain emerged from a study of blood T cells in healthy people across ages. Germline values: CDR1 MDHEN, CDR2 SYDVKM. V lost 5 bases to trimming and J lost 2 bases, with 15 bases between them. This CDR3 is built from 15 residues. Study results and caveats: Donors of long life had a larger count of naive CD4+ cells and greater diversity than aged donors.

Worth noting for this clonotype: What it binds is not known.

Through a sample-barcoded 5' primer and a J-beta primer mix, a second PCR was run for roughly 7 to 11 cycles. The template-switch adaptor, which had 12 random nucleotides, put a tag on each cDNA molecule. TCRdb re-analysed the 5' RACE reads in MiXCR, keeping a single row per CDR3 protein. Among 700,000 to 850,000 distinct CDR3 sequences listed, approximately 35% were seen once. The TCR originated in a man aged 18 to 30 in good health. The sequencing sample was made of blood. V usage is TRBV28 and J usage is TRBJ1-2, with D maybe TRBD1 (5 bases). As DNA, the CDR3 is TGTGCCAGCAGTCTGGGGGGATCCTCAAACTATGGCTACACCTTC. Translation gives CASSLGGSSNYGYTF.